The TCR beta chain described here comes from a study of beta chain features in type 1 diabetes. Findings of the study overall: Significant though moderate, a shortening of TCRB CDR3s appeared in all four CD4+ subsets of Type 1 diabetes patients.

The CDR3 extends over 14 amino acids. Per germline, CDR1 MNHEY and CDR2 SMNVEV (reference sequence). The trim removed 10 bases at V and 2 bases at J, leaving 7 bases unmatched. Expressed TCRB transcripts got sequenced, as all isolated RNA was reverse transcribed. TCRdb keeps only in-frame clones here, not all; method: immunoSEQ multiplex PCR. The sample lists around 250,000 clones, just over 20% occurring once. With regard to this clone: Antigen unknown.

Sequencing used naive CD4+ T cells from blood. This TCR was recovered from a woman between 40 and 55 years old with type 1 diabetes. J is TRBJ1-4 and V is TRBV27, with 7 nucleotides matching TRBD1. CDR3 sequence (DNA): TGTGCCACCAAGGCGGGACAGACTAATGAAAAACTGTTTTTT. Its protein is CATKAGQTNEKLFF. The entire variable domain, with the rest obtained from reference TRBV27 and TRBJ1-4, is as follows: EAQVTQNPRYLITVTGKKLTVTCSQNMNHEYMSWYRQDPGLGLRQIYYSMNVEVTDKGDVPEGYKVSRKEKRNFPLILESPSPNQTSLYFCATKAGQTNEKLFFGSGTQLSVL.